Following are 5 T cell receptor beta chains from one sample sequenced in a study of cytomegalovirus exposure and HLA in healthy donors. Use of 60 Vbeta and 13 Jbeta primers characterized the PCR. Clones were read by immunoSEQ multiplex PCR, and TCRdb kept only the in-frame ones, dropping some. The sample holds fewer than 140,000 clones, about two thirds seen once. The sample consisted of PBMCs. Receptors were obtained from a boy younger than 18 in good health and CMV-seronegative.

In this sample, this clone turned up once. This chain connects TRBV4-1 to TRBJ2-3; no clear D gene. The length of the CDR3 is 15 residues. From germline, CDR1 is MGHRA and CDR2 YSYEKL. V was clipped by 1 base and J by 1 base, with 9 bases between them. For the CDR3, the DNA is TGCGCCAGCAGCCAAGTGGCAGGCGGCACAGATACGCAGTATTTT. Translation gives CASSQVAGGTDTQYF.

The chain couples TRBV4-1 to TRBJ1-5, with TRBD1 matching 9 bases. This CDR3 spans 16 amino acids. V was pared by 1 base and J by 2 bases, with 3 bases of the junction left unmatched. Germline values: CDR1 MGHRA, CDR2 YSYEKL. CDR3 amino acids: CASSQGWTGGNQPQHF. In DNA, the CDR3 is TGCGCCAGCAGCCAAGGTTGGACAGGGGGCAATCAGCCCCAGCATTTT.

The rearrangement links TRBV7-3 to TRBJ2-2; TRBD1 aligns across 7 bases. Trimming cost V 6 bases and J 0 bases; bases outside gene matches: 7. CDR1 is SGHTA, CDR2 FQGTGA, per germline. There are 16 residues in the CDR3. The CDR3 DNA follows: TGTGCCAGCAGTCCACAGGGGCTACCGAACACCGGGGAGCTGTTTTTT. This gives the protein CASSPQGLPNTGELFF.

This chain joins TRBV6-5 and TRBJ2-7; TRBD2 might be the D (5 bases). Per germline, CDR1 MNHEY and CDR2 SVGAGI. The CDR3 length is 13 residues. Between the trimmed V and J ends, which lost 2 bases and 6 bases, there was a span of 11 bases. CDR3 region: CASSYGPAGEQYF. The CDR3 nucleotides read TGTGCCAGCAGTTACGGCCCGGCGGGCGAGCAGTACTTC.

In the case of this clone: This clone may be a read error of a much larger clone one base away. In DNA, the CDR3 is TGTGCCAGCTGGGGCGATGACACTGAAGCTTTCTTT. Translated: CASWGDDTEAFF. This chain joins TRBV28 and TRBJ1-1; D possibly corresponds to TRBD1 (5 bases). Germline-derived CDR1 and CDR2 are MDHEN and SYDVKM. CDR3 length: 12 amino acids. V shed 8 bases and J shed 3 bases, with 10 bases lying between them.